This T cell receptor beta chain comes out of a study of blood T cell repertoires in COVID-19. Study-level information: Sites in the United States, Italy and Spain provided acute and convalescent COVID-19 samples.

In this sample, this clone turned up a few times. Authors' data handling: Amplified reference gene primers provided the basis for estimating nucleated cell counts. The protocol was immunoSEQ multiplex PCR, while the TCRdb copy is restricted to in-frame clones and leaves out a portion. That table supplies the V and J calls and clone size; D and trimming were determined from the DNA. The sample consists of over 45,000 clones, roughly 83% of them appearing once. The CDR3 covers 15 residues. Germline values: CDR1 SGHTA, CDR2 FQGTGA. J was trimmed by 5 bases and V by 0 bases; bases with no gene match: 4. This TCR derives from a man aged 70-80 years with acute or convalescent COVID-19. The chain has TRBV7-3 and TRBJ2-1, with 7 bases identical to TRBD1. Material for sequencing was peripheral blood. The CDR3 here is CASSLTQTGNNEQFF. In DNA form, the CDR3 reads TGTGCCAGCAGCTTAACCCAGACAGGGAACAATGAGCAGTTCTTC.